These 2 T cell receptor beta chains share one sample of origin, sequenced in a study of blood T cell repertoires in COVID-19. The repertoire was sequenced with immunoSEQ multiplex PCR; TCRdb's copy has only in-frame clones and lacks some. The sample has about 330,000 clones, less than 90% seen once. Material: PBMCs or T cells enriched from blood (not recorded which). The receptor source for this set is a woman aged 30 to 39 who had recovered from COVID-19.

V gene TRBV7-8 combines with J gene TRBJ2-5; 9 nucleotides line up with TRBD1. Germline V gene sequence: CDR1 SGHVS, CDR2 FQNEAQ. The V and J ends lost 0 bases and 4 bases, in that order; junction bases with no gene match: 3. The CDR3 has 15 residues. The CDR3 region has the DNA TGTGCCAGCAGCTTAGCTACAGGGGGCGGAGAGACCCAGTACTTC. Its protein is CASSLATGGGETQYF.

The chain employs TRBV18 and TRBJ2-1; the match to TRBD1 covers 7 bases. The J segment lost 4 bases and the V segment lost 4 bases, leaving 10 bases of the junction unmatched. Germline V gene sequence: CDR1 KGHSH, CDR2 LQKENI. The CDR3 runs to 16 residues. Written as DNA, the CDR3 is TGTGCCAGCTCACTCAAGGGGGCTAACATTTACAATGAGCAGTTCTTC. Protein product: CASSLKGANIYNEQFF.